The 27 T cell receptor beta chains below all came from one sample that was sequenced in a study of blood T cell repertoires in COVID-19. Sequenced by immunoSEQ multiplex PCR; TCRdb stores in-frame clones only, minus some. The profile covers 250,000 to 350,000 clones, with about 87% appearing a single time and 3% taken by the ten largest. The sequenced material came from PBMCs or T cells enriched from blood (not recorded which). These receptors were taken from a woman in her forties or fifties who had recovered from COVID-19.

J is TRBJ2-7 and V is TRBV24-1; tentative D call: TRBD1 (6 bases). Germline V gives CDR1 KGHDR, CDR2 SFDVKD. V lost 2 bases and J lost 2, with 12 bases in between. The CDR3 is 15 amino acids. CDR3 sequence: CATSDSGVGTYEQYF. The CDR3 nucleotides read TGTGCCACCAGTGATTCAGGGGTAGGAACCTACGAGCAGTACTTC.

The chain uses TRBV5-1 and TRBJ2-1, with TRBD2 identical over 10 bases. The V and J ends lost 6 bases and 8 bases, in that order; junction bases with no gene match: 11. Germline lookup yields CDR1 SGHRS and CDR2 YFSETQ. The CDR3 is 15 amino acids. This CDR3 is CASIQLAGTVDEQFF. The CDR3 nucleotides read TGCGCCAGCATCCAACTAGCGGGAACGGTTGATGAGCAGTTCTTC.

The rearrangement uses TRBV30 and TRBJ2-1; TRBD2 agrees at 9 bases. The germline CDR1 and CDR2 sequences are GTSNPN and SVGIG (reference sequence). The J segment lost 4 bases and the V segment lost 5 bases, leaving 0 bases of the junction unmatched. The CDR3 totals 12 residues. The CDR3 region is CAWAGGYNEQFF. The CDR3 DNA follows: TGTGCCTGGGCGGGAGGGTACAATGAGCAGTTCTTC. The entire variable domain, with the rest obtained from reference TRBV30 and TRBJ2-1, is as follows: SQTIHQWPATLVQPVGSPLSLECTVEGTSNPNLYWYRQAAGRGLQLLFYSVGIGQISSEVPQNLSASRPQDRQFILSSKKLLLSDSGFYLCAWAGGYNEQFFGPGTRLTVL.

V gene TRBV6-9 combines with J gene TRBJ1-2; D unclear. V was pared by 4 bases and J by 1 base, with 16 bases between. Germline lookup yields CDR1 MNHGY and CDR2 SVAAGI. The length of the CDR3 is 16 residues. CDR3 nucleotides: TGTGCCAGCAGTTTACCAGACATAAAGCTTAACTATGGCTACACCTTC. Translation gives CASSLPDIKLNYGYTF.

The chain recombines TRBV28 with TRBJ1-5; D is unclear. Germline V gene sequence: CDR1 MDHEN, CDR2 SYDVKM. The V gene lost 4 bases and the J gene lost 8 bases, with 18 bases spanning the gap. The CDR3 spans 15 residues. This CDR3 reads CASSSIRLPREPQHF. The CDR3 DNA follows: TGTGCCAGCAGTTCCATCAGGCTCCCGAGGGAGCCCCAGCATTTT.

This clone was detected only a few times. This chain joins TRBV2 and TRBJ2-7; 8 bases fit TRBD2. The V and J ends lost 5 bases and 5 bases, in that order; junction bases with no gene match: 2. This CDR3 is built from 12 residues. Germline V gene lookup returns CDR1 SNHLY and CDR2 FYNNEI. CDR3 region: CASSLTSDEQYF. The CDR3 nucleotides read TGTGCCAGCAGTTTGACTAGCGACGAGCAGTACTTC.

V and J are TRBV5-8 and TRBJ2-1, with D possibly matching TRBD2 (5 bases). V dropped 0 bases and J dropped 1 base, with 8 bases sitting between them. From germline, CDR1 is SGHTS and CDR2 YDEGEE. This CDR3 is built from 15 residues. CDR3 DNA: TGTGCCAGCAGCTTGGCGCGGGCGTCCTACAATGAGCAGTTCTTC. It is translated as CASSLARASYNEQFF.

The chain employs TRBV5-6 and TRBJ2-7, with 7 bases matching TRBD1. This CDR3 comprises 14 residues. CDR1 and CDR2 from the germline V gene are SGHDT and YYEEEE. Trimming at V came to 0 bases and at J to 3 bases, leaving 3 bases not matched to a gene. For the CDR3, the DNA is TGTGCCAGCAGCTTGGGAGGGGGCAGCTACGAGCAGTACTTC. Translating gives CASSLGGGSYEQYF.

The chain recombines TRBV5-1 with TRBJ1-1, with 10 bases lining up with TRBD1. CDR1 and CDR2 (germline): SGHRS, YFSETQ. The CDR3 has 18 amino acids. V shed 2 bases and J 3 bases; nucleotides not matched to a gene: 13. The CDR3 here is CASSLKGQGLREDTEAFF. The CDR3 DNA reads TGCGCCAGCAGCTTAAAGGGACAGGGGCTAAGAGAGGACACTGAAGCTTTCTTT.

The chain employs TRBV3-1 (or the pseudogene TRBV3-2) and TRBJ2-5; TRBD1 might be the D (5 bases). This CDR3 has 15 amino acids. V was clipped by 2 bases and J by 5 bases, with 15 bases between them. Germline CDR1 reads LGHDT; CDR2 reads YNNKEL (reference sequence). CDR3 in DNA: TGTGCCAGCAGCCAAAGGCAGGGTCCTCGGGAGACCCAGTACTTC. It yields the protein CASSQRQGPRETQYF.

The rearrangement links TRBV28 to TRBJ2-6, with TRBD1 as a possible D gene (7 bases). The CDR3 has 18 amino acids. Trimming shortened V by 5 bases and J by 2 bases, and 19 bases separated the two germline ends. Germline CDR1 is MDHEN and CDR2 is SYDVKM. The CDR3 protein is CASSNGGQFVTGANVLTF. The CDR3 coding sequence is TGTGCCAGCAGTAACGGGGGACAGTTCGTCACTGGGGCCAACGTCCTGACTTTC.

The chain combines TRBV18 with TRBJ1-1; 7 nucleotides agree with TRBD1. Germline CDR1 is KGHSH and CDR2 is LQKENI. CDR3 length: 14 amino acids. With V trimmed by 2 bases and J by 6 bases, 6 bases remained unmatched. CDR3 in amino acids: CASSPNRDSPEAFF. In DNA form, the CDR3 reads TGTGCCAGCTCACCAAACCGGGACAGCCCTGAAGCTTTCTTT. Drawing the rest from reference TRBV18 and TRBJ1-1, the complete variable domain is NAGVMQNPRHLVRRRGQEARLRCSPMKGHSHVYWYRQLPEEGLKFMVYLQKENIIDESGMPKERFSAEFPKEGPSILRIQQVVRGDSAAYFCASSPNRDSPEAFFGQGTRLTVV.

CDR3 protein: CASTLGLLDYNEQFF. The CDR3 DNA reads TGTGCCAGCACCCTCGGACTACTCGATTACAATGAGCAGTTCTTC. The rearrangement joins TRBV13 to TRBJ2-1; a weak D match, TRBD2 (6 bases). V gave up 7 bases and J gave up 4 bases, with 17 bases separating them. The CDR3 is made up of 15 amino acids. The germline V gene encodes CDR1 PRHDT and CDR2 FYEKMQ (reference sequence).

The chain recombines TRBV28 with TRBJ2-1; 11 bases line up with TRBD2. The CDR3 spans 15 residues. CDR1 is MDHEN, CDR2 SYDVKM, per germline. V shed 0 bases and J 7 bases; nucleotides not matched to a gene: 2. The CDR3 coding sequence is TGTGCCAGCAGTTTATGGACTAGCGGGATTAATGAGCAGTTCTTC. It specifies CASSLWTSGINEQFF.

The CDR3 DNA is TGTGCCAGCAGTGCCGACAGGGGAGCCAAAAACATTCAGTACTTC. This codes for CASSADRGAKNIQYF. V is TRBV2 and J is TRBJ2-4, with 8 bases identical to TRBD1. After removal of 4 bases from V and 0 bases from J, the junction contained 2 bases not matched to a gene. Germline V CDR1 and CDR2: SNHLY, FYNNEI. The CDR3 length is 15 residues.

The rearrangement links TRBV7-6 to TRBJ1-2; TRBD1 is a possible D gene (6 bases). V lost 4 bases, J lost 8 bases, and 20 bases lay in between. CDR3 length equals 15 residues. Per the germline V gene, CDR1 is SGHVS and CDR2 is FNYEAQ. The CDR3 is CASSSRTAPSEGYTF. CDR3 in DNA: TGTGCCAGCAGCTCCAGGACAGCCCCCTCTGAGGGCTACACCTTC.

The chain joins TRBV6-1 to TRBJ1-2, with D uncertain. The CDR3 has 13 amino acids. V was cut by 2 bases and J by 2 bases, with 6 bases left in between. Germline V gene sequence: CDR1 MNHNS, CDR2 SASEGT. The chain's CDR3 is CASSENRNYGYTF. In nucleotides, the CDR3 is TGTGCCAGCAGTGAAAACCGGAACTATGGCTACACCTTC.

As regards this clone: Other DNA variants within this sample encode the same CDR3. The chain employs TRBV3-1 (or the pseudogene TRBV3-2) and TRBJ2-7; TRBD2 is a possible D gene (6 bases). Germline V gene sequence: CDR1 LGHDT, CDR2 YNNKEL (reference sequence). V shed 3 bases and J shed 7 bases, with 7 bases lying between them. This CDR3 comprises 11 residues. This CDR3 reads CASSQGREQYF. CDR3 nucleotide sequence: TGTGCCAGCAGCCAGGGGAGGGAGCAGTACTTC.

This rearrangement joins TRBV7-3 to TRBJ2-5; 8 bases are a match to TRBD2. Germline CDR1 is SGHTA and CDR2 is FQGTGA. V shed 4 bases and J 5 bases; nucleotides not matched to a gene: 6. The CDR3 consists of 14 residues. The CDR3 region has the DNA TGTGCCAGCAGCTCAAGCGGGAGAGGTGAGACCCAGTACTTC. Encoded protein: CASSSSGRGETQYF.

The chain joins TRBV30 to TRBJ2-7, with a possible D match to TRBD1 (5 bases). V was shortened by 1 base and J by 4 bases, with 5 bases between the two germline ends. This CDR3 spans 11 amino acids. Germline V lookup: CDR1 GTSNPN, CDR2 SVGIG (reference sequence). CDR3 nucleotides: TGTGCCTGGAGTGGGACATACGAGCAGTACTTC. Its translation is CAWSGTYEQYF.

The chain carries TRBV30 and TRBJ1-6, with D maybe TRBD1 (5 bases). V was shortened by 8 bases and J by 0 bases, with 14 bases between the two germline ends. From germline, CDR1 is GTSNPN and CDR2 SVGIG (reference sequence). The CDR3 consists of 15 residues. CDR3 protein: CARREGSSYNSPLHF. The CDR3 DNA reads as TGTGCCCGAAGGGAGGGGAGCTCCTATAATTCACCCCTCCACTTT.

V is TRBV9 and J is TRBJ2-2; D gene uncertain. The germline CDR1 and CDR2 sequences are SGDLS and YYNGEE. CDR3 length: 14 amino acids. Trimming left V 0 bases short and J 1 base short, with 4 bases between. The CDR3 DNA reads TGTGCCAGCAGCGTAGGTCAGAACACCGGGGAGCTGTTTTTT. Translation: CASSVGQNTGELFF.

The chain combines TRBV19 with TRBJ2-3, with D maybe TRBD1 (5 bases). Germline-derived CDR1 and CDR2 are LNHDA and SQIVND (reference sequence). The CDR3 runs to 14 residues. The V gene lost 1 base and the J gene lost 0 bases, with 5 bases spanning the gap. Here the CDR3 DNA reads TGTGCCAGTAGTATAGGGGGCAGCACAGATACGCAGTATTTT. Amino acid sequence: CASSIGGSTDTQYF.

This rearrangement joins TRBV3-1 (or the pseudogene TRBV3-2) to TRBJ1-2, with D possibly being TRBD1 (5 bases). The V end lost 3 bases, the J end lost 4 bases, and 9 bases lay between the germline ends. Germline assignment: CDR1 LGHDT and CDR2 YNNKEL (reference sequence). The CDR3 extends over 13 amino acids. The CDR3 reads CASSQGGSYGYTF. CDR3 nucleotides: TGTGCCAGCAGCCAGGGGGGTAGCTATGGCTACACCTTC.

The chain uses TRBV7-2 and TRBJ2-3, with 8 bases aligning to TRBD2. The germline gives CDR1 SGHTA, CDR2 FQGNSA. The V and J ends lost 1 base and 2 bases, in that order; junction bases with no gene match: 5. CDR3 length: 16 amino acids. CDR3: CASSLGAGGTTDTQYF. In nucleotides, the CDR3 is TGTGCCAGCAGCTTAGGCGCGGGAGGAACCACAGATACGCAGTATTTT.

The rearrangement uses TRBV28 and TRBJ1-5; a possible D gene is TRBD1 (6 bases). Germline assignment: CDR1 MDHEN and CDR2 SYDVKM. V was shortened by 3 bases and J by 3 bases, with 15 bases between the two germline ends. The CDR3 is 16 amino acids. The CDR3 sequence: CASSFGGARVNQPQHF. The CDR3, as DNA: TGTGCCAGCAGTTTCGGGGGGGCGCGGGTCAATCAGCCCCAGCATTTT. Supplemented by reference TRBV28 and TRBJ1-5, the full variable domain reads DVKVTQSSRYLVKRTGEKVFLECVQDMDHENMFWYRQDPGLGLRLIYFSYDVKMKEKGDIPEGYSVSREKKERFSLILESASTNQTSMYLCASSFGGARVNQPQHFGDGTRLSIL.

This clone appeared a few times. The chain uses TRBV2 and TRBJ2-2, with TRBD1 identical over 9 bases. Germline CDR1 reads SNHLY; CDR2 reads FYNNEI. With V trimmed by 5 bases and J by 0 bases, 4 bases remained unmatched. The CDR3 extends over 16 amino acids. The CDR3 sequence: CASSQDRGPNTGELFF. Here the CDR3 DNA reads TGTGCCAGCAGTCAGGACAGGGGACCGAACACCGGGGAGCTGTTTTTT.